A single sample is the source of the 22 T cell receptor beta chains below, sequenced in a study of tumor and adjacent non-tumor tissue in lung cancer (dated by TCRdb to 2017 to 2018). Bulk unsorted tissue served as the source for RNA extraction, and RNA quality was assessed using a NanoDrop ND-1000 and an Agilent 2100. The library was prepared using multiplex PCR. The sequencing machine was an Illumina HiSeq 2500. TCRbeta libraries were built by three rounds of nested PCR using primers (Table S4), following protocols modified from ARM-PCR. TCRdb passed the public sequencing reads through fastp at Q25 and MiXCR, retaining productive beta sequences. Identical CDR3 proteins give one entry, which carries the most common genes and DNA. This sample lists approximately 120,000 distinct CDR3 sequences; around 75% were detected once. The ten largest clones capture about 39% of the sample. What was sequenced was lung tumor tissue. These receptors were collected from a woman in her fifties or sixties with non-small cell lung cancer.

This chain links TRBV29-1 with TRBJ2-3, with D perhaps matching TRBD1 (5 bases). Germline assignment: CDR1 SQVTM and CDR2 ANQGSEA. The CDR3 has 14 amino acids. CDR3 in DNA: TGCAACGTCGCAGGGCTGGATGGCACAGATACGCAGTATTTT. It is translated as CNVAGLDGTDTQYF.

Concerning this clonotype: At one boundary the junction diverges from the germline segment, which might be a read error. The chain links TRBV29-1 to TRBJ2-7, with D hard to call. Per germline, CDR1 SQVTM and CDR2 ANQGSEA. This CDR3 spans 13 amino acids. CDR3 nucleotide sequence: TGCGGCGTTTTAGACACACTCTCCTACGAGCAGTACTTC. Translation gives CGVLDTLSYEQYF.

This clonotype has a handful of counts. A read error is possible here, since a much larger clone lies one base away. V is TRBV20-1 and J is TRBJ1-6; D is perhaps TRBD1 (6 bases). Per the germline V gene, CDR1 is DFQATT and CDR2 is SNEGSKA (reference sequence). The CDR3 consists of 15 residues. Trimming took 6 bases from V and 10 from J, leaving 22 bases between them. CDR3 DNA: TGCAGTGCCAAACCCTGGGGGGGGCGGGAATCACCCCTCCACTTT. Its protein is CSAKPWGGRESPLHF.

This clonotype came up a few times. This sequence may be a read error, since a much larger clone differs from it by one base. J is TRBJ2-2 and V is TRBV20-1, with 10 bases aligning to TRBD2. In germline, CDR1 is DFQATT, CDR2 SNEGSKA (reference sequence). The CDR3 length is 15 residues. DNA for the CDR3: TGCAGTGCTAGGATCGGGACTAGCGTCACCGGGGAGCTGGTTTTT. As protein: CSARIGTSVTGELVF.

V and J are TRBV4-3 and TRBJ2-5; no definite D call. Germline loops: CDR1 LGHNA, CDR2 YSLEER. There are 14 residues in the CDR3. V was shortened by 1 base and J by 5 bases, with 11 bases between the two germline ends. CDR3 bases: TGCGCCAGCAGCCAAGGGGCCCCACAGGAGACCCAGTACTTC. Its protein product is CASSQGAPQETQYF.

On this clonotype: A read error may explain this, as a much larger clone is one base away. The gene calls are TRBV5-5 and TRBJ1-1; perhaps TRBD1 as D (6 bases). Trimming shortened V by 2 bases and J by 2 bases, and 22 bases separated the two germline ends. Germline V gene sequence: CDR1 SGHKS, CDR2 YYEKEE (reference sequence). CDR3 length: 18 amino acids. The CDR3, as DNA: TGTGCCAGCAGCTTACGTCCCGGGACAAGGGGGGGAAACACTGAAGCTTTCTTT. Residues: CASSLRPGTRGGNTEAFF. Supplemented by reference TRBV5-5 and TRBJ1-1, the full variable domain reads DAGVTQSPTHLIKTRGQQVTLRCSPISGHKSVSWYQQVLGQGPQFIFQYYEKEERGRGNFPDRFSARQFPNYSSELNVNALLLGDSALYLCASSLRPGTRGGNTEAFFGQGTRLTVV.

Notes on this clonotype: At one end, the junction sequence differs from germline, possibly due to a read error. The V call is TRBV30, the J call TRBJ2-3; D gene unclear. The CDR3 has 11 amino acids. The germline CDR1 and CDR2 sequences are GTSNPN and SVGIG (reference sequence). The DNA for the CDR3 is TGTGCCTTGAGTGGGTTCGATACGCAGTATTTT. This sequence encodes CALSGFDTQYF.

About this clonotype itself: A much larger clone lies one base from this, so it may be a read error. The chain couples TRBV6-1 to TRBJ1-5; D remains ambiguous. With 0 bases removed from V and 4 bases from J, the gap between germline ends came to 16 bases. This CDR3 region has 17 residues. Per the germline V gene, CDR1 is MNHNS and CDR2 is SASEGT. As DNA, the CDR3 is TGTGCCAGCAGTGAAGCCCATGGGAACAGCTTAAATCAGCCCCAGCATTTT. Translating gives CASSEAHGNSLNQPQHF.

The chain is built from TRBV12-3 or TRBV12-4 and TRBJ1-1, with no clear D. The CDR3 totals 14 residues. Trimming took 7 bases from V and 5 from J, leaving 17 bases between them. The CDR3 DNA reads TGTGCCAGCACTTTTAGGGAGCTGGGTACTGAAGCTTTCTTT. This codes for CASTFRELGTEAFF.

In regard to this clonotype: This may come from a read error, since a much larger clone is one base off. The genes are TRBV28 and TRBJ2-7; perhaps TRBD2 as D (6 bases). Germline V gene sequence: CDR1 MDHEN, CDR2 SYDVKM. This CDR3 region has 14 residues. Trimming removed 7 bases from V and 0 bases from J, with 13 bases in between. CDR3 residues: CASTPRTISYEQYF. As DNA, the CDR3 is TGTGCCAGCACTCCGCGGACTATCTCCTACGAGCAGTACTTC. Filled out from reference TRBV28 and TRBJ2-7, the complete variable domain reads DVKVTQSSRYLVKRTGEKVFLECVQDMDHENMFWYRQDPGLGLRLIYFSYDVKMKEKGDIPEGYSVSREKKERFSLILESASTNQTSMYLCASTPRTISYEQYFGPGTRLTVT.

The chain is built from TRBV4-3 and TRBJ2-1; D is undetermined. Matching the DNA end better, TRBJ2-7 makes the J call doubtful. The CDR3 runs 13 residues. CDR1 LGHNA and CDR2 YSLEER come from the germline V gene. The CDR3 sequence is CASSRDNNNEQYF. CDR3 bases: TGCGCCAGCAGCCGCGACAACAACAATGAGCAGTACTTC.

With respect to this clonotype: The junction and the germline gene differ at one end; a read error may be behind it. This chain connects TRBV11-2 to TRBJ2-7; D not resolved. Germline CDR1 is SGHAT and CDR2 is FQNNGV. The length of the CDR3 is 13 residues. The DNA of the CDR3 is TGTGCCAGCAGCTTGGGCGATGGTTACGAGGAGTACTTC. Protein: CASSLGDGYEEYF.

Turning to this clonotype: Its ends do not fully match the called genes, so a read error is possible. This chain's CDR3 is CSVKGSWDDQFF. The CDR3 coding sequence is TGCAGTGTCAAGGGGAGCTGGGATGACCAGTTCTTC. The chain recombines TRBV20-1 with TRBJ2-1; D is possibly TRBD1 or TRBD2 (5 bases each). Germline V gives CDR1 DFQATT, CDR2 SNEGSKA (reference sequence). The CDR3 spans 12 residues.

The rearrangement joins TRBV4-3 to TRBJ2-2; 8 bases agree with TRBD1. The CDR3 consists of 18 residues. V was clipped by 5 bases and J by 3 bases; unmatched bases: 14. From germline, CDR1 is LGHNA and CDR2 YSLEER. For the CDR3, the DNA is TGCGCCAGCAGCTCCAGGGGGCACTGGGAACGCGACACCGGGGAGCTGTTTTTT. This translates into CASSSRGHWERDTGELFF.

This clonotype was seen more than once but under ten times. The CDR3 is CAWMMEGRDTQYF. The CDR3 DNA sequence: TGTGCCTGGATGATGGAGGGGCGCGATACGCAGTATTTT. V and J are TRBV30 and TRBJ2-3; possible D gene TRBD2, 6 bases. V was cut by 4 bases and J by 6 bases, with 14 bases left in between. Germline assignment: CDR1 GTSNPN and CDR2 SVGIG (reference sequence). The CDR3 is made up of 13 amino acids. The complete variable domain, with remaining parts taken from reference TRBV30 and TRBJ2-3, reads SQTIHQWPATLVQPVGSPLSLECTVEGTSNPNLYWYRQAAGRGLQLLFYSVGIGQISSEVPQNLSASRPQDRQFILSSKKLLLSDSGFYLCAWMMEGRDTQYFGPGTRLTVL.

This chain connects TRBV29-1 to TRBJ1-1, with D possibly being TRBD1 (6 bases). V was pared by 4 bases and J by 3 bases, with 12 bases between. The V gene's germline CDR1 is SQVTM and CDR2 ANQGSEA. The CDR3 length is 13 residues. CDR3 in amino acids: CSVVRGADTEAFF. The CDR3, as DNA: TGCAGCGTTGTAAGGGGGGCTGACACTGAAGCTTTCTTT.

As to this clonotype: Because the CDR3 is missing its conserved closing phenylalanine or tryptophan, this is likely a read error. The J gene is TRBJ1-5, the V gene TRBV20-1, with TRBD1 as a possible D gene (6 bases). The CDR3 has 14 residues. Germline CDR1 and CDR2: DFQATT and SNEGSKA (reference sequence). Trimming stripped 4 bases from V and 4 bases from J, with 14 bases between. CDR3 amino acids: CSAMLRGGNQPQHL. For the CDR3, the DNA is TGCAGTGCTATGCTCAGGGGCGGAAATCAGCCCCAGCATTTA.

This chain links TRBV4-3 with TRBJ2-2; D unresolved. Trimming removed 4 bases from V and 3 bases from J, with 3 bases in between. The CDR3 has 12 amino acids. Germline lookup yields CDR1 LGHNA and CDR2 YSLEER. This CDR3 is CASSRHTGELFF. CDR3 nucleotide sequence: TGCGCCAGCAGCCGACACACCGGGGAGCTGTTTTTT.

The chain links TRBV28 to TRBJ1-2; 7 nucleotides align to TRBD1. The V segment lost 2 bases and the J segment 3 bases; nucleotides outside the gene matches: 12. CDR1 and CDR2 (germline): MDHEN, SYDVKM. This CDR3 spans 17 amino acids. The CDR3 here is CASSLQGVDRNHYGYTF. The CDR3 nucleotides read TGTGCCAGCAGTTTACAGGGGGTTGACCGGAACCACTATGGCTACACCTTC.

On this clonotype itself: One end of the junction does not line up with germline, which may come from a read error. V gene TRBV5-1 combines with J gene TRBJ2-1, with 14 bases matching TRBD2. Germline assignment: CDR1 SGHRS and CDR2 YFSETQ. CDR3 length equals 15 residues. DNA of the CDR3: TGCGCCAGCAGCACAGGGACTAGCGGGAGCGTTGAGCAGCTCTTC. Translating gives CASSTGTSGSVEQLF.

On this clonotype: The junction and the germline gene differ at one end; a read error may be behind it. The chain combines TRBV11-2 with TRBJ2-2; maybe TRBD2 (5 bases). CDR3 size: 15 residues. The germline V gene has CDR1 SGHAT and CDR2 FQNNGV. CDR3 protein: CTSSLESGNTGELFF. The CDR3 nucleotides are TGTACCAGCAGCTTAGAGTCCGGGAACACCGGGGAACTGTTTTTT.

J is TRBJ1-1 and V is TRBV20-1, with D possibly TRBD1 on 6 matching bases. The germline CDR1 and CDR2 sequences are DFQATT and SNEGSKA (reference sequence). Trimming left V 0 bases short and J 0 bases short, with 14 bases between. The length of the CDR3 is 16 residues. The CDR3 nucleotides read TGCAGTGCTAGAGAGGGGGGCAAAGCCCTGAACACTGAAGCTTTCTTT. This translates into CSAREGGKALNTEAFF.